The T cell receptor (beta chain) under discussion was sequenced for a study of T cells in localized non-small cell lung cancer. Study-wide findings and caveats: In uninvolved adjacent lung, T cell clonality reached its highest value, exceeding tumor. Since sequencing was restricted to only one region of the tumor, intratumor heterogeneity remains a possibility. Adjacent lung exhibited a median of approximately 50 among the 100 most abundant tumor clones.

Method: immunoSEQ multiplex PCR; TCRdb's copy keeps in-frame clones and lacks some. This table has approximately 150,000 clones, about 90% appearing once. CDR3 length: 17 residues. The V gene's germline CDR1 is SSHAT and CDR2 FNYEAQ (reference sequence). A word on this clone: The antigen is unknown. Compared with germline, one end of the junction differs, possibly owing to a read error.

This sequence was found in a female donor older than 55 with stage I lung adenocarcinoma. This chain links TRBV7-7 with TRBJ2-5; TRBD1 might be the D (6 bases). This material consisted of peripheral blood, taken before any cancer treatment. DNA of the CDR3: TGTGCTAGCAGCCCTTCCCGGGCAGGGGCCTTACAAGAGACCCAGTACTTC. Amino acids: CASSPSRAGALQETQYF.